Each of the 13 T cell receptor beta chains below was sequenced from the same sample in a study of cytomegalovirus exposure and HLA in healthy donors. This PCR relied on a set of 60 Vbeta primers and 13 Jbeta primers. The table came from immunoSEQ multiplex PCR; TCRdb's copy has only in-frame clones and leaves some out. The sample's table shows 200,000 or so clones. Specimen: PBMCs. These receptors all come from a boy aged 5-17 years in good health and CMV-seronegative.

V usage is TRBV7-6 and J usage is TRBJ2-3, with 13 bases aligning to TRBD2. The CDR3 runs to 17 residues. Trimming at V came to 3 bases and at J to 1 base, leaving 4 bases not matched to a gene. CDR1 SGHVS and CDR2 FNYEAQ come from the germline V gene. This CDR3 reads CASSFTSGGGRTDTQYF. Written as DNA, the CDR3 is TGTGCCAGCAGCTTCACTAGCGGGGGGGGACGCACAGATACGCAGTATTTT. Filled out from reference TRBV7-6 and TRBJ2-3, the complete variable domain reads GAGVSQSPRYKVTKRGQDVALRCDPISGHVSLYWYRQALGQGPEFLTYFNYEAQQDKSGLPNDRFSAERPEGSISTLTIQRTEQRDSAMYRCASSFTSGGGRTDTQYFGPGTRLTVL.

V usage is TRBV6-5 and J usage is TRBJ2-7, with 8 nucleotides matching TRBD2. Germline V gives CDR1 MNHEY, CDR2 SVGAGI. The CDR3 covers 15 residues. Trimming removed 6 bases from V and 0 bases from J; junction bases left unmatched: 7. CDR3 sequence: CASSRQTSVSYEQYF. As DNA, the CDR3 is TGTGCCAGCAGCCGCCAGACTAGCGTCTCCTACGAGCAGTACTTC.

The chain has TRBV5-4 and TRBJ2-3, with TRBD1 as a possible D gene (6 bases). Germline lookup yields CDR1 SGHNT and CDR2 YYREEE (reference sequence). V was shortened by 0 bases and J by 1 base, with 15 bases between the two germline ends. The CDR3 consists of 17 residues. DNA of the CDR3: TGTGCCAGCAGCTTGGGCCTACGGAAGGGGGGCACAGATACGCAGTATTTT. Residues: CASSLGLRKGGTDTQYF.

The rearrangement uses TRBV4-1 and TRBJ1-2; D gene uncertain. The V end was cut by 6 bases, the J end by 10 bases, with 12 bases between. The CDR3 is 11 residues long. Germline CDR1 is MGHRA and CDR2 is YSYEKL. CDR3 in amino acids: CASRAGEDYTF. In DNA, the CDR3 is TGCGCCAGCAGAGCGGGTGAGGACTACACCTTC.

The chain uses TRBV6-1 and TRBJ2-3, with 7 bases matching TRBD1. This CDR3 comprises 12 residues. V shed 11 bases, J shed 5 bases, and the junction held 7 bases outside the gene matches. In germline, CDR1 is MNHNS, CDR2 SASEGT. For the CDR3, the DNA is TGTGCCGGACTGAGGGGGCTAGATACGCAGTATTTT. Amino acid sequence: CAGLRGLDTQYF.

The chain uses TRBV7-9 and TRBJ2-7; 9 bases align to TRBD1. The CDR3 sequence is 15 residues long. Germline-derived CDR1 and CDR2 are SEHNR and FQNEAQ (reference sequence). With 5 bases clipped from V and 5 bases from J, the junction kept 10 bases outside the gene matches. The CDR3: CASSLGQGVGNEQYF. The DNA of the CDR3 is TGTGCCAGCAGCCTGGGACAGGGTGTGGGCAACGAGCAGTACTTC.

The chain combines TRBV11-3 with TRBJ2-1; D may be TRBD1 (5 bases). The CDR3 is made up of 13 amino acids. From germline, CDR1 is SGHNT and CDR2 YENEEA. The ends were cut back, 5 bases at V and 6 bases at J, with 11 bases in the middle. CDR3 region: CASSLGATNEQFF. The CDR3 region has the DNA TGTGCCAGCAGCCTAGGGGCCACCAATGAGCAGTTCTTC.

CDR3 DNA sequence: TGTGCCAGCAGCCGCCGGACAGCACCCACCGGGGAGCTGTTTTTT. This encodes CASSRRTAPTGELFF. The genes are TRBV7-2 and TRBJ2-2; a weak D match, TRBD1 (6 bases). V was trimmed by 5 bases and J by 4 bases, leaving 14 bases between them. The CDR3 is 15 amino acids. In germline, CDR1 is SGHTA, CDR2 FQGNSA.

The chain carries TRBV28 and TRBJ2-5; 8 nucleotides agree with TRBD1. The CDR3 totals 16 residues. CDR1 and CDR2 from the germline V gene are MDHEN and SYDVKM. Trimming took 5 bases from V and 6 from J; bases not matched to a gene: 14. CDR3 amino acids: CASSGGDRGIRKTQYF. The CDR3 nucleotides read TGTGCCAGCAGTGGGGGAGACAGGGGTATAAGGAAGACCCAGTACTTC.

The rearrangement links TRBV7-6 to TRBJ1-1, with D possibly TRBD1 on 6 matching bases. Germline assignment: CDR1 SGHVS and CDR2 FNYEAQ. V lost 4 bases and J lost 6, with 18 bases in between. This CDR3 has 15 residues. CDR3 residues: CASSSMTGIRAEAFF. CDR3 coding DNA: TGTGCCAGCAGCTCGATGACAGGCATACGAGCTGAAGCTTTCTTT.

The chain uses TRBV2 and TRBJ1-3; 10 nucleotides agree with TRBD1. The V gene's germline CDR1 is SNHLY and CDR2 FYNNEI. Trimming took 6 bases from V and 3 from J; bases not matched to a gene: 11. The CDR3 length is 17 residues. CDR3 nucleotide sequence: TGTGCCAGCAGGGACGTTGACAGGGGGCGAAGTGGAAACACCATATATTTT. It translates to CASRDVDRGRSGNTIYF.

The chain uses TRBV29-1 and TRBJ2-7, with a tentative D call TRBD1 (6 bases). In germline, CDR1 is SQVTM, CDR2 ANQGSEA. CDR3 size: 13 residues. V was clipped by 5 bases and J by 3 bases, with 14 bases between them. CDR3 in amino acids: CSVFGRGGYEQYF. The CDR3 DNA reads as TGCAGCGTTTTCGGCAGGGGTGGCTACGAGCAGTACTTC.

The CDR3 DNA sequence: TGCGCCAGCAGCCAAGAGCCCAGGGAGGACACTGAAGCTTTCTTT. Amino acids: CASSQEPREDTEAFF. The V gene is TRBV4-1, the J gene TRBJ1-1; tentative D call: TRBD1 (5 bases). This CDR3 is built from 15 residues. V was shortened by 0 bases and J by 3 bases, with 11 bases between the two germline ends. CDR1 is MGHRA, CDR2 YSYEKL, per germline.